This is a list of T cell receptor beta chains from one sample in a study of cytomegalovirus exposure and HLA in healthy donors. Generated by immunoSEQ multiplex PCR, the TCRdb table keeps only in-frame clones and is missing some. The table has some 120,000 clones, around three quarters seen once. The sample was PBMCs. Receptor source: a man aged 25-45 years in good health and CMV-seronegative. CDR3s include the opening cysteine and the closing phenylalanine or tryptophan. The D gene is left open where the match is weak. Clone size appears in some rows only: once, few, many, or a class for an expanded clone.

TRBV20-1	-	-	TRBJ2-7	TGCAGTGCTAGGCAGCTATCAGGACAGAGCTTC	CSARQLSGQSF
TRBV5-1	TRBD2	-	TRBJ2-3	TGCGCCAGCAGCTTGATGATGGCGGGAGGCGCAGATACGCAGTATTTT	CASSLMMAGGADTQYF
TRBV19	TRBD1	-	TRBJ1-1	TGTGCCAGTAGTACGGGACAGGGAAAGTCTGAAGCTTTCTTT	CASSTGQGKSEAFF
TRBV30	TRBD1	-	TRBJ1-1	TGTGCCTGGAGTCGGACAGGGAGGGCCACTGAAGCTTTCTTT	CAWSRTGRATEAFF
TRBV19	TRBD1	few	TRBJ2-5	TGTGCCAGTAGTATTGTGACAGGGGGACGAGAAGAGACCCAGTACTTC	CASSIVTGGREETQYF
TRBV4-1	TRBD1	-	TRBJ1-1	TGCGCCAGCAGCCAAGAAATTACCAGGGGGAACACTGAAGCTTCCTTT	CASSQEITRGNTEASF
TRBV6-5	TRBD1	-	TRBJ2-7	TGTGCCAGCAGTTACGGGACAGGGGCTAACGAGCAGTACTTC	CASSYGTGANEQYF
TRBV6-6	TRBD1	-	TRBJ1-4	TGTGCCAGCAGCCCCTCCCGGGACAGGGTAGAAAAACTGTTTTTT	CASSPSRDRVEKLFF
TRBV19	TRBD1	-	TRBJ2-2	TGTGCCAGTAGTACCTCTTGGGACAGGGCAAACACCGGGGAGCTGTTTTTT	CASSTSWDRANTGELFF
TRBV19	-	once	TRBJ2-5	TGTGCCAGTAGTCCGGGACAAGAGACCCAGTACTTC	CASSPGQETQYF
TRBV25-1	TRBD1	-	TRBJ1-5	TGTGCCAGCAGTGACGGACAGGGACGTGCTCAGCCCCAGCATTTT	CASSDGQGRAQPQHF
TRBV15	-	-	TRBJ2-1	TGTGCCACCAGCCGAAGGGGTTCGAATGAGCAGTTCTTC	CATSRRGSNEQFF
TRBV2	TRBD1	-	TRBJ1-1	TGTGCCAGCAGTGATTTGGGACAGGGGGGACTACACACTGAAGCTTTCTTT	CASSDLGQGGLHTEAFF
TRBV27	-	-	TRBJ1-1	TGTGCCAGCAGTCCCATGACCGGAGATCTTATGAACACTGAAGCTTTCTTT	CASSPMTGDLMNTEAFF
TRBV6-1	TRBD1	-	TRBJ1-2	TGTGCCAGCAGTCGACAGGGGAACTATGGCTACACCTTC	CASSRQGNYGYTF
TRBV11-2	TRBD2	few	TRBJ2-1	TGTGCCAGCAGGACCAGTTTGGGAGCGGGGGGCAGCGATGAGCAGTTCTTC	CASRTSLGAGGSDEQFF
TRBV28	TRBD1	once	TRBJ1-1	TGTGCCAGCAGTTCTGGGACAGGTTATACTGAAGCTTTCTTT	CASSSGTGYTEAFF
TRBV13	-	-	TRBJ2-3	TGTGCCAGCAGCTTAGGACAGGGTGCAGATACGCAGTATTTT	CASSLGQGADTQYF
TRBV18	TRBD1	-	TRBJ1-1	TGTGCCAGTACCTACAGGGGGGTTAACACTGAAGCTTTCTTT	CASTYRGVNTEAFF
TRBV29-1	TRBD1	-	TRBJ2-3	TGCAGCGTCCCCCGACAGGGTACGCAGTATTTT	CSVPRQGTQYF
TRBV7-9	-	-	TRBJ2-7	TGTGCCAGCAGCCGGGGTGGGGGGCAGGGGGTGTACGAGCAGTACTTC	CASSRGGGQGVYEQYF
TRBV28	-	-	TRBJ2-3	TGTGCCAGCAGTCCAGGTGGGCAGCAGAATACGCAGTATTTT	CASSPGGQQNTQYF
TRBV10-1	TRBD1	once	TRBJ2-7	TGCGCCAGCAGGCGGACAGGGGCGACGGAGAAGCAGTACTTC	CASRRTGATEKQYF
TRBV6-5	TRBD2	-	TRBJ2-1	TGTGCCAGCAGCTCCACTAGCGGGAGAAACCGAGAGCAGTTCTTC	CASSSTSGRNREQFF
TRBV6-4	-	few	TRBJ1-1	TGTGCCAGCAGCTCCACAGGGAACACTGAAGCTTTCTTT	CASSSTGNTEAFF
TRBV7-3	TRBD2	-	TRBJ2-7	TGTGCCAGCAGCTTAAAGCCTCCCGGGGGGGCTCTATCCGAGCAGTACTTC	CASSLKPPGGALSEQYF
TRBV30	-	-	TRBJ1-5	TGTGCCTGGAGTCAAGCACCGCGCAATCAGCCCCAGCATTTT	CAWSQAPRNQPQHF
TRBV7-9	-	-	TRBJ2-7	TGTGCCAGCAGGGGGGCCGGGGCCATCTACGAGCAGTACTTC	CASRGAGAIYEQYF
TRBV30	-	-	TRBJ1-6	TGTGCCTGGACAGCGGGTAGGGGTGTGAATAATTCACCCCTCCACTTT	CAWTAGRGVNNSPLHF
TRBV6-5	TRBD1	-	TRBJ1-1	TGTGCCAGCAGTAGGGGACAGGGGGACACTGAAGCTTTCTTT	CASSRGQGDTEAFF
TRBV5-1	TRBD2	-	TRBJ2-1	TGCGCCAGCAGTTCACTAGCGGGCGGGTACAATGAGCAGTTCTTC	CASSSLAGGYNEQFF
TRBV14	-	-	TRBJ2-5	TGTGCCAGCAGCCGACAACGGGGGAGCCAAGAGACCCAGTACTTC	CASSRQRGSQETQYF